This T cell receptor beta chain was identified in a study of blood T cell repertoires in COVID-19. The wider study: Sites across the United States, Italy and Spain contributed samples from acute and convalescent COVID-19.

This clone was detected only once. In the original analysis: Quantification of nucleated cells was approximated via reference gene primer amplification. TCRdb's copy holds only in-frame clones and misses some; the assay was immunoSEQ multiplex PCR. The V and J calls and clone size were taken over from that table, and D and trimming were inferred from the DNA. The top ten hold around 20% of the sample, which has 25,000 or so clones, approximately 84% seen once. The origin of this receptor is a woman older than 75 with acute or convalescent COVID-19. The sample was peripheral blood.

CDR3 region: CASSPRDSANYGYTF. In nucleotides, the CDR3 is TGTGCCAGCAGCCCCCGGGACAGTGCAAACTATGGCTACACCTTC. The rearrangement links TRBV3-1 (or the pseudogene TRBV3-2) to TRBJ1-2; 7 bases align to TRBD1. CDR1 is LGHDT and CDR2 is YNNKEL in the germline V gene (reference sequence). The trim removed 4 bases at V and 2 bases at J, leaving 7 bases unmatched. The CDR3 has 15 residues.